The 29 T cell receptor beta chains listed next were all sequenced from one sample in a study of CD8+ T cells in alopecia areata (dated 2018 in TCRdb). Library preparation employed the immunoSEQ multiplex PCR assay. RNA was extracted from all samples and reverse transcribed into cDNA as template for TCR sequencing. Held by TCRdb, this immuneACCESS table contains in-frame sequences only and omits some clones. Under half of the omission traces to an unresolved V gene where checked; the cause of the rest is unknown. The sample table lists roughly 13,000 clones, under 65% of them with a count of one. The ten top clones hold about a tenth of the sample. The meaning of the sample's time point label: baseline before oral tofacitinib. Lesional scalp punch biopsies and peripheral blood were collected from alopecia areata patients. The source material was skin, sampled at week 0. All receptors come from a human donor with alopecia areata.

The gene calls are TRBV6-5 and TRBJ1-1, with TRBD1 as a possible D gene (5 bases). The ends were cut back, 2 bases at V and 4 bases at J, with 11 bases in the middle. CDR3 size: 14 residues. The germline gives CDR1 MNHEY, CDR2 SVGAGI. In DNA form, the CDR3 reads TGTGCCAGCAGTTACATTCCCGGGGGCACTGAAGCTTTCTTT. This sequence encodes CASSYIPGGTEAFF.

This clone was counted between two and nine times. The rearrangement joins TRBV4-1 to TRBJ2-3; no clear D. The germline V and J ends were trimmed by 0 bases and 9 bases, with 10 bases remaining between them. CDR1 MGHRA and CDR2 YSYEKL come from the germline V gene. CDR3 size: 13 residues. The CDR3 sequence is CASSQDPGPTQYF. The DNA of the CDR3 is TGCGCCAGCAGCCAAGACCCCGGTCCGACGCAGTATTTT.

Comments on this clone: One end of the junction fails to match germline, which may point to a read error. The chain combines TRBV7-2 with TRBJ1-1; tentative D call: TRBD1 (6 bases). The CDR3 is made up of 12 amino acids. Germline loops: CDR1 SGHTA, CDR2 FQGNSA. CDR3 amino acids: CASSLGRQALDF. CDR3 nucleotides: TGTGCCAGCAGCTTAGGAAGACAGGCGCTGGATTTT.

The chain has TRBV6-5 and TRBJ2-7, with a possible D match to TRBD2 (6 bases). V was clipped by 4 bases and J by 5 bases, with 15 bases between them. The length of the CDR3 is 14 residues. Germline CDR1 reads MNHEY; CDR2 reads SVGAGI. In DNA form, the CDR3 reads TGTGCCAGCAGTTCCCTTACTAGCCCCCACGAGCAGTACTTC. Protein: CASSSLTSPHEQYF.

The genes are TRBV4-3 and TRBJ2-1, with D perhaps given as TRBD1 or TRBD2 (5 bases each). This CDR3 region has 14 residues. V was clipped by 4 bases and J by 5 bases, with 12 bases between them. Germline V gene sequence: CDR1 LGHNA, CDR2 YSLEER. The CDR3 DNA follows: TGCGCCAGCAGCCCCCGGGACGGACACAATGAGCAGTTCTTC. This encodes CASSPRDGHNEQFF.

The chain combines TRBV29-1 with TRBJ2-7, with TRBD1 matching over 11 bases. The germline gives CDR1 SQVTM, CDR2 ANQGSEA. V lost 0 bases to trimming and J lost 6 bases; unmatched junction nucleotides: 1. The CDR3 totals 13 residues. The CDR3: CSVEEDRGLEQYF. As DNA, the CDR3 is TGCAGCGTTGAAGAGGACAGGGGGCTCGAGCAGTACTTC.

The chain is built from TRBV6-1 and TRBJ2-5; D is possibly TRBD1 (6 bases). CDR3 length: 15 residues. Germline-derived CDR1 and CDR2 are MNHNS and SASEGT. Deletions cut 7 bases from V and 2 bases from J, with 17 bases between. CDR3 in DNA: TGTGCCAGCAACCTGGGAGAGGACAGACAAGAGACCCAGTACTTC. Translating it yields CASNLGEDRQETQYF.

CDR3 in amino acids: CASSEGRLVRTDTQYF. CDR3 nucleotides: TGTGCCAGCAGTGAAGGGAGACTAGTAAGGACAGATACGCAGTATTTT. The chain combines TRBV2 with TRBJ2-3; the D gene is possibly TRBD2 (6 bases). CDR1 is SNHLY and CDR2 is FYNNEI in the germline V gene. The CDR3 extends over 16 amino acids. Trimming pared 1 base from V and 3 bases from J, leaving 14 bases between.

The chain links TRBV5-1 to TRBJ2-2, with D unclear. Germline values: CDR1 SGHRS, CDR2 YFSETQ. The V and J ends lost 0 bases and 0 bases respectively, with 6 bases between them. This CDR3 is 15 amino acids long. The CDR3 spells CASSLESANTGELFF. The CDR3 bases are TGCGCCAGCAGCTTGGAGTCAGCGAACACCGGGGAGCTGTTTTTT.

With respect to this clone: At one end the junction does not follow the germline gene, possibly because of a read error. The CDR3 loop reads CASSLGQGQGNYEQYF. The CDR3 DNA reads as TGTGCTAGCAGCTTAGGCCAAGGACAGGGAAACTACGAGCAGTACTTC. J is TRBJ2-7 and V is TRBV7-7; 8 positions agree with TRBD1. Germline values: CDR1 SSHAT, CDR2 FNYEAQ (reference sequence). The CDR3 is made up of 16 amino acids.

The gene calls are TRBV11-1 and TRBJ2-1; no firm D call. The CDR3 is 14 residues long. Germline lookup yields CDR1 SGHAT and CDR2 FQDESV (reference sequence). The V and J ends lost 4 bases and 9 bases respectively, with 16 bases between them. CDR3 loop: CASSSSLPRFEQFF. In DNA form, the CDR3 reads TGTGCCAGCAGCTCGTCCCTGCCGCGGTTTGAGCAGTTCTTC.

As DNA, the CDR3 is TGCGCCAGCAGCTTGGCCCAAAGACAGGGAGGGAGTGGCTACACCTTC. Its translation is CASSLAQRQGGSGYTF. The chain couples TRBV5-1 to TRBJ1-2; 7 nucleotides align to TRBD1. This CDR3 is built from 16 residues. The junction had 12 bases not matched to a gene; V was cut back by 0 bases and J by 7 bases. CDR1 and CDR2 (germline): SGHRS, YFSETQ.

This clone was found once. The rearrangement joins TRBV6-1 to TRBJ2-7, with 7 bases that match TRBD1. V lost 8 bases, J lost 6 bases, and 13 bases stayed unmatched. There are 14 residues in the CDR3. CDR1 and CDR2 from the germline V gene are MNHNS and SASEGT. The CDR3 loop reads CASGPLQGWGEQYF. CDR3 bases: TGTGCCAGCGGCCCATTACAGGGGTGGGGCGAGCAGTACTTC.

This clone is classed as medium-sized. The chain employs TRBV28 and TRBJ2-7; a possible D gene is TRBD2 (5 bases). The CDR3 is 11 residues long. The V gene's germline CDR1 is MDHEN and CDR2 SYDVKM. V dropped 5 bases and J dropped 6 bases, with 8 bases sitting between them. As DNA, the CDR3 is TGTGCCAGCAGTCGGGGTTTCGAGCAGTACTTC. It yields the protein CASSRGFEQYF.

CDR3 bases: TGTGCCAGCAGGGGAGACTCCCCCTATGGCTACACCTTC. It yields the protein CASRGDSPYGYTF. The chain employs TRBV6-1 and TRBJ1-2; D ambiguous. V lost 6 bases and J 4 bases, leaving 12 bases between the germline ends. The germline gives CDR1 MNHNS, CDR2 SASEGT. CDR3 length equals 13 residues.

This chain's CDR3 is CASSELGTEQFF. CDR3 coding DNA: TGTGCCAGCAGTGAATTAGGGACAGAGCAGTTCTTC. This chain links TRBV2 with TRBJ2-1; D possibly corresponds to TRBD1 (6 bases). This CDR3 contains 12 residues. The ends were cut back, 2 bases at V and 10 bases at J, with 9 bases in the middle. CDR1 and CDR2 (germline): SNHLY, FYNNEI.

This clone occurred once. The chain is built from TRBV2 and TRBJ1-1; 9 bases are a match to TRBD1. The CDR3 has 14 residues. The germline gives CDR1 SNHLY, CDR2 FYNNEI. V lost 5 bases, J lost 5 bases, and 6 bases stayed unmatched. The CDR3 sequence: CASSMGTGRTEAFF. The CDR3 DNA follows: TGTGCCAGCAGTATGGGGACAGGGAGAACTGAAGCTTTCTTT.

The table lists this clone with a few counts. The chain carries TRBV5-1 and TRBJ2-1; no definite D call. The CDR3 extends over 11 amino acids. V was shortened by 1 base and J by 7 bases, with 3 bases between the two germline ends. CDR1 and CDR2 from the germline V gene are SGHRS and YFSETQ. In nucleotides, the CDR3 is TGCGCCAGCAGCTTGACAAATGAGCAGTTCTTC. This translates into CASSLTNEQFF.

This clone has more than one count but fewer than ten. The chain combines TRBV7-9 with TRBJ2-7; possibly TRBD1 or TRBD2 for D (6 bases each). Deletions cut 5 bases from V and 6 bases from J, with 26 bases between. This CDR3 spans 17 amino acids. CDR1 SEHNR and CDR2 FQNEAQ come from the germline V gene (reference sequence). The CDR3 is CASSTGLRGARNTEQYF. The DNA for the CDR3 is TGTGCCAGCAGCACTGGACTAAGGGGGGCCCGAAATACCGAGCAGTACTTC.

This clone was seen more than once but under ten times. The chain uses TRBV18 and TRBJ2-7, with a tentative D call TRBD1 (6 bases). Germline V CDR1 and CDR2: KGHSH, LQKENI. The CDR3 covers 12 residues. Trimming stripped 5 bases from V and 4 bases from J, with 9 bases between. CDR3 nucleotides: TGTGCCAGCTCATCCGGACAGTACGAGCAGTACTTC. Translating it yields CASSSGQYEQYF.

The CDR3 loop is CASKWREGTGETQYF. DNA of the CDR3: TGTGCCAGCAAGTGGAGGGAGGGTACAGGAGAGACCCAGTACTTC. The chain combines TRBV6-1 with TRBJ2-5, with 7 bases fitting TRBD2. V lost 7 bases, J lost 4 bases, and 12 bases stayed unmatched. This CDR3 has 15 residues. The germline V gene has CDR1 MNHNS and CDR2 SASEGT.

The chain is built from TRBV18 and TRBJ2-7; possibly TRBD1 for D (6 bases). The CDR3 is 12 amino acids. V was trimmed by 5 bases and J by 2 bases, leaving 7 bases between them. The germline gives CDR1 KGHSH, CDR2 LQKENI. CDR3 region: CASSTGPYEQYF. The CDR3 bases are TGTGCCAGCTCAACAGGGCCCTACGAGCAGTACTTC.

J is TRBJ2-1 and V is TRBV7-9; 9 positions agree with TRBD2. Per the germline V gene, CDR1 is SEHNR and CDR2 is FQNEAQ (reference sequence). The CDR3 runs to 14 residues. Trimming took 8 bases from V and 3 from J; bases not matched to a gene: 5. The CDR3 region has the DNA TGTGCCAGCGGCCGAGCGGGGGGCTACAATGAGCAGTTCTTC. This encodes CASGRAGGYNEQFF.

The chain combines TRBV2 with TRBJ2-3; D ambiguous. The germline V and J ends were trimmed by 3 bases and 0 bases, with 10 bases remaining between them. The CDR3 is made up of 15 amino acids. Germline V CDR1 and CDR2: SNHLY, FYNNEI. This CDR3 reads CASSERQPSTDTQYF. The DNA for the CDR3 is TGTGCCAGCAGTGAGCGGCAGCCAAGCACAGATACGCAGTATTTT.

The rearrangement joins TRBV7-9 to TRBJ1-6, with a tentative D call TRBD1 (5 bases). Trimming stripped 4 bases from V and 7 bases from J, with 11 bases between. Germline CDR1 reads SEHNR; CDR2 reads FQNEAQ (reference sequence). This CDR3 has 14 amino acids. CDR3 sequence reads: CASSSRVRNSPLHF. CDR3 nucleotide sequence: TGTGCCAGCAGCTCCAGGGTGCGGAATTCACCCCTCCACTTT.

Note on this clone: Given a far larger clone just one base away, this is likely a sequencing read error. In DNA, the CDR3 is TGTGCCAGCAGCCAAGGAACGGACAGAGGGTGGGGCTACACCTTC. It yields the protein CASSQGTDRGWGYTF. This sequence joins TRBV11-2 and TRBJ1-2; tentative D call: TRBD1 (6 bases). The length of the CDR3 is 15 residues. V lost 5 bases to trimming and J lost 8 bases, with 21 bases between them. The V gene's germline CDR1 is SGHAT and CDR2 FQNNGV.

The chain employs TRBV6-6 and TRBJ2-7; D gene uncertain. The ends were cut back, 4 bases at V and 6 bases at J, with 10 bases in the middle. Germline V gene lookup returns CDR1 MNHNY and CDR2 SVGAGI (reference sequence). The CDR3 spans 12 residues. The CDR3 spells CASSSNGPEQYF. CDR3 nucleotides: TGTGCCAGCAGTTCTAACGGCCCCGAGCAGTACTTC.

V gene TRBV19 combines with J gene TRBJ1-1; D remains ambiguous. The germline V gene encodes CDR1 LNHDA and CDR2 SQIVND (reference sequence). The length of the CDR3 is 13 residues. V was pared by 9 bases and J by 5 bases, with 16 bases between. The CDR3, as DNA: TGTGCCAGCTTCGTCAAGACCGGAACTGAAGCTTTCTTT. It codes for CASFVKTGTEAFF.

The chain is built from TRBV4-1 and TRBJ1-1; no reliable D call. V was trimmed by 2 bases and J by 6 bases, leaving 19 bases between them. In germline, CDR1 is MGHRA, CDR2 YSYEKL. This CDR3 has 16 residues. The CDR3, as DNA: TGCGCCAGCAGCCAATTAGATATGGGGTTTAGCGCTGAAGCTTTCTTT. Translated: CASSQLDMGFSAEAFF.